This TCR beta chain was found in a study of early T cells in non-severe SARS-CoV-2 infection (TCRdb year 2021). Regarding the research as a whole: TCR sequencing used bulk RNA from unsorted whole blood, so alpha and beta chains could not be paired.

What the authors observed across the whole study: VDJdb matching was skewed toward anti-spike CD8 responses and likely underestimated virus-specific expansions, missing private and CD4 specificities.

A case-control design nested within a healthcare worker cohort in London, UK, was used, with weekly nasopharyngeal swab PCR tests and blood sampling performed. Healthcare workers were recruited during the week of the UK lockdown, between 23 and 31 March 2020, and followed weekly for up to roughly 15 weeks. The library was built by means of 5' RACE. Instrument on record: NextSeq 500. Unique molecular identifiers were attached to individual cDNA molecules in the TCR library protocol so that sequencing error and PCR bias could be corrected. Sequencing covered both TCR alpha and beta chains, and within each sample the abundances of alpha and beta sequences were tightly co-correlated. The published analysis was carried out like this. Decombinator V4 was used to annotate TCR sequences for V gene, J gene and CDR3. Expanded TCRs were defined as changing significantly between any two time points under a Poisson model with p below 0.0001. Abundances of TCRs were expressed as counts per million after normalisation to the total number of TCRs sequenced in each sample. TRAV1-2 paired with TRAJ12, TRAJ20 or TRAJ33 defined MAIT TCRs, while TRAV10 paired with TRAJ18 defined iNKT TCRs. VDJdb, accessed 1 November 2021, was searched for CMV, EBV and SARS-CoV-2 annotated TCRs, with TCRs annotated for multiple antigens excluded. TCRdb reanalyzed the raw reads on its own, using fastp at Q25 for trimming and MiXCR for clone calling, and kept in-frame beta chains. Rows matching on CDR3 protein sequence are summarized as one entry with the most common DNA and genes. Clone size and V and J calls follow TCRdb, not the original study. The sample yields tens of thousands of distinct CDR3 sequences; more than 4.5% were counted once. The ten largest clones take up about 4% of the sample.

This clonotype was counted many times. The target of this receptor is not known. It has no much larger one-base neighbor in the sample; base qualities were not kept. V loses 2 bases of germline sequence and J loses 1 base, and the interval between the two ends is 8 bases. Per the germline V gene (reference sequence), MNHEY is the CDR1 and SMNVEV is the CDR2. Spanning cysteine to phenylalanine, the CDR3 consists of 14 amino acids. Only the CDR3 part of the read is kept: 42 bases, read in frame from the first base. The TCR originated in an adult who was a healthcare worker with PCR-confirmed SARS-CoV-2 infection or an uninfected control (not recorded which). Here the chain combines TRBV27 and TRBJ1-1, with the identity of the D gene unclear. Material: whole blood. The CDR3 protein sequence reads: CASSLGSGNTEAFF. The sequenced DNA is TGTGCCAGCAGTTTAGGGTCAGGGAACACTGAAGCTTTCTTT.